This TCR beta chain was documented in a study of control samples from healthy donors and cancer patients. Here immunoSEQ multiplex PCR was the method, and the copy in TCRdb shows in-frame clones only, minus some. Here the sample spans around 130,000 clones, about 87% being singletons. Sequencing was carried out using blood. The sequence was collected from a man younger than 40 in good health.

The CDR3 bases are TGTGCCAGCAGCCCCAGGACAGGGTGGGAGCAGTTCTTC. This gives the protein CASSPRTGWEQFF. The chain has TRBV9 and TRBJ2-1, with TRBD1 matching 8 bases. V shed 4 bases, J shed 10 bases, and the junction held 7 bases outside the gene matches. This CDR3 is 13 amino acids long. CDR1 and CDR2 (germline): SGDLS, YYNGEE.